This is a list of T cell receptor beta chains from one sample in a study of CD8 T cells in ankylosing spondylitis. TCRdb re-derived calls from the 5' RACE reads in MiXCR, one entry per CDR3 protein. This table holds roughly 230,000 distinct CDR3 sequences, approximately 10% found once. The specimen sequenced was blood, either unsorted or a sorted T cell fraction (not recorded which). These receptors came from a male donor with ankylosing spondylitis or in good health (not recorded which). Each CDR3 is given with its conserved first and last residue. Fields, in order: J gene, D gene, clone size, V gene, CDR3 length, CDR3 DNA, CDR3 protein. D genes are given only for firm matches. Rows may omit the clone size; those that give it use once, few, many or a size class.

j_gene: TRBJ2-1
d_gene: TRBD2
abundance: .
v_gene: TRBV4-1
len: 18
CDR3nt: TGCGCCAGCAGCCAAGGGACTCCGACTAGCGGGATCGGCAATGAGCAGTTCTTC
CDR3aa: CASSQGTPTSGIGNEQFF

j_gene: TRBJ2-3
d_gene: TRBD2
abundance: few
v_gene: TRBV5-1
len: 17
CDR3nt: TGCGCCAGCAGCTCGATACTAGCGGGCGACAACCGGGATACGCAGTATTTT
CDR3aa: CASSSILAGDNRDTQYF

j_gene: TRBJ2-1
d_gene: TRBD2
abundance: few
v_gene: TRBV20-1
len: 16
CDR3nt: TGCAGTGCTAGGTCTCCGAGCGGGAGGAATGTAAATGAGCAGTTCTTC
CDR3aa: CSARSPSGRNVNEQFF

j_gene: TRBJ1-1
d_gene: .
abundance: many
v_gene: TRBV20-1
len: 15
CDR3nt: TGCAGTGCCCCGGGACATTTATCGGGGGACACTGAAGCTTTCTTT
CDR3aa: CSAPGHLSGDTEAFF

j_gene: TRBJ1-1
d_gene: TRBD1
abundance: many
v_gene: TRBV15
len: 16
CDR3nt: TGTGCCACCAGCAGAGACCGGGACAGGGGGTACACTGAAGCTTTCTTT
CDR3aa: CATSRDRDRGYTEAFF

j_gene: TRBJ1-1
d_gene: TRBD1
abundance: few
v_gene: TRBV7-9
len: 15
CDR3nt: TGTGCCAGCAGCCGCACAGGGGATATGAACACTGAAGCTTTCTTT
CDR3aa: CASSRTGDMNTEAFF

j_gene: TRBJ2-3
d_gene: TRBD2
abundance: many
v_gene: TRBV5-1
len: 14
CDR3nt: TGCGCCAGCCGCGCGGGTAGCAGCGGGAGTTCGCAGTATTTT
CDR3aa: CASRAGSSGSSQYF

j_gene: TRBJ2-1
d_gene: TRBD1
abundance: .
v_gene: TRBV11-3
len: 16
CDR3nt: TGTGCCAGCAGCTTAGGGGGGACAGGGACTTACAATGAGCAGTTCTTC
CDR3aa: CASSLGGTGTYNEQFF

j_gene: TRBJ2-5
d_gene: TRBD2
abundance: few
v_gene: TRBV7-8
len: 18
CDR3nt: TGTGCCAGCAGCTTATCTTTCGGGACTAGCGGGAGACAAGAGACCCAGTACTTC
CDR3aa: CASSLSFGTSGRQETQYF

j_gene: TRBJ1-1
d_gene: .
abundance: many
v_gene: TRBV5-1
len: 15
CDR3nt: TGCGCCAGCAGCTCCTCAGGAGGGTGGAACACTGAAGCTTTCTTT
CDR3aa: CASSSSGGWNTEAFF

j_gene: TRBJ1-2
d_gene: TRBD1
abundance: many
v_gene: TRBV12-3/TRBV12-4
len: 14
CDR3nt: TGTGCCAGCAGTTTTAAGGGACAGGGCTATGGCTACACCTTC
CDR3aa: CASSFKGQGYGYTF

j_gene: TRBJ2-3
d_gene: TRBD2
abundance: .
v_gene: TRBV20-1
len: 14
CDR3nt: TGCAGTGCTCGGCTAGCGGGTAGAACAGATACGCAGTATTTT
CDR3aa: CSARLAGRTDTQYF

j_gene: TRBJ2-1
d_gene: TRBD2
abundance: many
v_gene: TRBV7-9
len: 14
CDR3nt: TGTGCCAGCAGCATCGGGGGGGCGTACAATGAGCAGTTCTTC
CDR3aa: CASSIGGAYNEQFF

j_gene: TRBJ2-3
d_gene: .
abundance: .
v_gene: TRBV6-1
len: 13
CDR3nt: TGTGCCAGCAGTGGATGGTCTACAGATACGCAGTATTTT
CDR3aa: CASSGWSTDTQYF

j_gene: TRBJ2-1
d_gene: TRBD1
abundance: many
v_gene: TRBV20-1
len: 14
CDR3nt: TGCAGTGCTAGTGGAGACAGGGCCTTCAATGAGCAGTTCTTC
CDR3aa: CSASGDRAFNEQFF

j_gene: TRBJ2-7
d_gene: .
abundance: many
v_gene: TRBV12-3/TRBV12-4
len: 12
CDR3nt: TGTGCCAGCAGACTGAAATCCCTTGAGCAGTACTTC
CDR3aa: CASRLKSLEQYF

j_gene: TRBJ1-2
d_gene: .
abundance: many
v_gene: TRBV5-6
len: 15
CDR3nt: TGTGCCAGCAGCTTCCCTGCGGCCCTCCACTATGGCTACACCTTC
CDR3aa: CASSFPAALHYGYTF

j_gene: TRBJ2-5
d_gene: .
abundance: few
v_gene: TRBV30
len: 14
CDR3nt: TGTGCCTGGGTAAACCGGGGGGCCGGGGAGACCCAGTACTTC
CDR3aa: CAWVNRGAGETQYF

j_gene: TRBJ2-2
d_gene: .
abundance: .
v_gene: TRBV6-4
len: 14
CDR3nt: TGTGCCAGCAGTGAGCCGGGGACCACCGGGGAGCTGTTTTTT
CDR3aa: CASSEPGTTGELFF

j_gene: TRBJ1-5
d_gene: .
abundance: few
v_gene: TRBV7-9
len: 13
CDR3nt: TGTGCCAGCAGCGCCCAGGGAAATCAGCCCCAGCATTTT
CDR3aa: CASSAQGNQPQHF

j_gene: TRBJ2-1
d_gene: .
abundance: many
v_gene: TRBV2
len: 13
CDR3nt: TGTGCCAGCCGGGGCGCTGGGTACAATGAGCAGTTCTTC
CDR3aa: CASRGAGYNEQFF

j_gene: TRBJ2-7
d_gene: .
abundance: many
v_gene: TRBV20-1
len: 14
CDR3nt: TGCAGTGCTCCAGGGGGGGACAGTCTCTACGAGCAGTACTTC
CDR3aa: CSAPGGDSLYEQYF

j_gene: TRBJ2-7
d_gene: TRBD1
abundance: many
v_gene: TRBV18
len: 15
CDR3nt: TGTGCCAGCTCGCTAGGACAGGGGGTCTCCTACGAGCAGTACTTC
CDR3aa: CASSLGQGVSYEQYF

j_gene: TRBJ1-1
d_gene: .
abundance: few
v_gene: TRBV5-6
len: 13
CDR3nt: TGTGCCAGCAGCTTGAGGGGATACACTGAAGCTTTCTTT
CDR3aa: CASSLRGYTEAFF

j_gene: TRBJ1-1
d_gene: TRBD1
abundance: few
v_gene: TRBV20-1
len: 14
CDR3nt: TGCAGTGCTAGAGAAGGGGGCCCTGCCACTGAAGCTTTCTTT
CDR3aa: CSAREGGPATEAFF

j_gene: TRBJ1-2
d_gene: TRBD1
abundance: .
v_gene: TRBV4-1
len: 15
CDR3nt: TGCGCCAGCAGCCCAGGACAGGGGGCGTACTATGGCTACACCTTC
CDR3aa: CASSPGQGAYYGYTF

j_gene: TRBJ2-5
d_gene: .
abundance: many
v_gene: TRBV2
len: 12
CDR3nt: TGTGCCAGCACCAGGGCAGTAGAGACCCAGTACTTC
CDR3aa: CASTRAVETQYF

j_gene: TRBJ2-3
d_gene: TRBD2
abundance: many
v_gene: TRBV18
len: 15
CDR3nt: TGTGCCAGCTCACCAGGGGACTATGTCACAGATACGCAGTATTTT
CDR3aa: CASSPGDYVTDTQYF

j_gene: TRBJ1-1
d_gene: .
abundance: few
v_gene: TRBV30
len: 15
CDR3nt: TGTGCCTGGAGTGACGACCCCGCAGTAAACACTGAAGCTTTCTTT
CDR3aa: CAWSDDPAVNTEAFF

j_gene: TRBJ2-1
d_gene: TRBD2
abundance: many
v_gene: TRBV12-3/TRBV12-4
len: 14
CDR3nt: TGTGCCAGCAGTTTGACTAGCGGGATCAATGAGCAGTTCTTC
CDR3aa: CASSLTSGINEQFF

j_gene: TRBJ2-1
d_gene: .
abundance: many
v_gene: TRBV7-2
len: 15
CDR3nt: TGTGCCAGCAGCTTATTTACAGGGCAGAGGAATGAGCAGTTCTTC
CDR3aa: CASSLFTGQRNEQFF

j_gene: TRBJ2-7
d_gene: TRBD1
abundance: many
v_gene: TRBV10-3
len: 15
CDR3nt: TGTGCCATCAGCCCTGGACAGGGGTCTTCCTACGAGCAGTACTTC
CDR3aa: CAISPGQGSSYEQYF

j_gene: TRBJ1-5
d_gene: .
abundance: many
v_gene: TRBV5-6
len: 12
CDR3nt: TGTGCCAGCAGCGCGGGCAATCAGCCCCAGCATTTT
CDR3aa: CASSAGNQPQHF

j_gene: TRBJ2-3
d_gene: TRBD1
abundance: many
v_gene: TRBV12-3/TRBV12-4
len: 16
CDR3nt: TGTGCCAGCAGTTTAGCGCTGGGACAGGGAGGCGATACGCAGTATTTT
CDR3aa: CASSLALGQGGDTQYF

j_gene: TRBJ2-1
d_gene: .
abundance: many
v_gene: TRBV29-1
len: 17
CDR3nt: TGCAGCGTTGCCGGGCTAGAGTTGGGGAGCTCCTACAATGAGCAGTTCTTC
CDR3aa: CSVAGLELGSSYNEQFF

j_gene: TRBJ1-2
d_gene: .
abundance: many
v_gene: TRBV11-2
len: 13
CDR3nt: TGTGCCAGCAGCCTAGAGGGCTGGTCGGGCTACACCTTC
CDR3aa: CASSLEGWSGYTF

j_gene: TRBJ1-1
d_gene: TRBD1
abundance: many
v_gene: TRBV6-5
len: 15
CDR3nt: TGTGCCAGCAGTTACGCCGGGACAGAGAACACTGAAGCTTTCTTT
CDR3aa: CASSYAGTENTEAFF

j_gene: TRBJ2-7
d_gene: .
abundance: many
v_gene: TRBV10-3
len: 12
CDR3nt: TGTGCCATCAGTGAACGGGACCACGAGCAGTACTTC
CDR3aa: CAISERDHEQYF

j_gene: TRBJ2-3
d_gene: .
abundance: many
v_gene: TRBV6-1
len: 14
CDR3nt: TGTGCCAGCAGAGAAACCCTACAGGCAGCTACGCAGTATTTT
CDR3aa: CASRETLQAATQYF

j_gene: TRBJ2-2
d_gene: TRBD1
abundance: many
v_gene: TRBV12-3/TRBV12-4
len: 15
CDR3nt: TGTGCCAGCAGTCCCCGGACAGGGATGACCGGGGAGCTGTTTTTT
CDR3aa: CASSPRTGMTGELFF

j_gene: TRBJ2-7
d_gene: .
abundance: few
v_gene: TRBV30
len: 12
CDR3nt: TGTGCCTGGAGTGACAGGGAGTACGAGCAGTACTTC
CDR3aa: CAWSDREYEQYF

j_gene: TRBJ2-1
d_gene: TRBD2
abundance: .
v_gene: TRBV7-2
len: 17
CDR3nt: TGTGCCAGCACTCCTGTAGCGGGGGGGCGTACGTACAATGAGCAGTTCTTC
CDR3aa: CASTPVAGGRTYNEQFF

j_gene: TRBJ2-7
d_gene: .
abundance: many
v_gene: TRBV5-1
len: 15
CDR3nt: TGCGCCAGCAGCTTTTCCTCGGATGCAGCCACCCAGCAGTACTTC
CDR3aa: CASSFSSDAATQQYF

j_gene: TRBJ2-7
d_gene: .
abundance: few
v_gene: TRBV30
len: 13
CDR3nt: TGTGCCTGGATGACCCGGGGGCAGAGAGAGCAGTACTTC
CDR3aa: CAWMTRGQREQYF

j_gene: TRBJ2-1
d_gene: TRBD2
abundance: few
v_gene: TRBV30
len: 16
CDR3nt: TGTGCCTGGGGGTATAGCGGGGGGGCCTCCTACAATGAGCAGTTCTTC
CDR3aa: CAWGYSGGASYNEQFF

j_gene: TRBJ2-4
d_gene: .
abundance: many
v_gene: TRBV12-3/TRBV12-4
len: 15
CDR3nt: TGTGCCAGCGAATCCAACCGAGGAGCTGGGGACATTCAGTACTTC
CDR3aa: CASESNRGAGDIQYF

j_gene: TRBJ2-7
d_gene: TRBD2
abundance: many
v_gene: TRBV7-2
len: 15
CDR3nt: TGTGCCAGCAGCGTACTAGCGGGAGTAGACCACGAGCAGTACTTC
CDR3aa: CASSVLAGVDHEQYF

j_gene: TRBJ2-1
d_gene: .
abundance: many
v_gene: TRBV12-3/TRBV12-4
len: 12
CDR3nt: TGTGCCAGCAGCTCCGGAGAGGTTATGCAGTTCTTC
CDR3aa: CASSSGEVMQFF

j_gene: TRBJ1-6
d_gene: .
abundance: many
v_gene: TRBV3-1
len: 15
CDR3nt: TGTGCCAGCAGCCAAGATTTCGTCGTCGGTTCACCCCTCCACTTT
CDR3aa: CASSQDFVVGSPLHF

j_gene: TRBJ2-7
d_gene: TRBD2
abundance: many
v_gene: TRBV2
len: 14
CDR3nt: TGTGCCAGCAGTCCGGGACTAGCGGTCTACGAGCAGTACTTC
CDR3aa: CASSPGLAVYEQYF

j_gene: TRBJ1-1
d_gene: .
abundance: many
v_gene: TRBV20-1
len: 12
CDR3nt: TGCAGTGTCGAACTATTGAACACTGAAGCTTTCTTT
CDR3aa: CSVELLNTEAFF

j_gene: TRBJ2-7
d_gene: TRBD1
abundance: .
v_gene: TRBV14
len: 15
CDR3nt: TGTGCCAGCAGCCCCTGGACAGGGGGCGAGTACGAGCAGTACTTC
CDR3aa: CASSPWTGGEYEQYF

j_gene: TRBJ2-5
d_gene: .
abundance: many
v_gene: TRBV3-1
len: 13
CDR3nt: TGTGCCAGCAGCGCACAGGGGAGGGAGACCCAGTACTTC
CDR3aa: CASSAQGRETQYF

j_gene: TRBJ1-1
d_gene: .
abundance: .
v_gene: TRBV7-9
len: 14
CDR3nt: TGTGCCAGCAACTTAGCCGGGGAGTCCGTGGGAGCTTTCTTT
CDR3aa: CASNLAGESVGAFF

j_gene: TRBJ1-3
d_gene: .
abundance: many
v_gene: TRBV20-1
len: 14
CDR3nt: TGCAGTGCTAGAGATCTAGGGGGGAGAAACACCATATATTTT
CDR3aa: CSARDLGGRNTIYF

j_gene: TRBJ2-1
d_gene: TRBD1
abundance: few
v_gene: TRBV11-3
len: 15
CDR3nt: TGTGCCAGCAGCCTCAGGGGGATATTGGATAATGAGCAGTTCTTC
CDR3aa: CASSLRGILDNEQFF

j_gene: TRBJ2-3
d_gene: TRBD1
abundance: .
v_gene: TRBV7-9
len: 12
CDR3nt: TGTGCCAGCAAGCTCGGACAGGGCGGGCAGTATTTT
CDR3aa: CASKLGQGGQYF

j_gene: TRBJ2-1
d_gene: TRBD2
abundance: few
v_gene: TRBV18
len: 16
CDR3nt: TGTGCCAGCTCACCACAACTAGCGGGAGCCTACAATGAGCAGTTCTTC
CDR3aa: CASSPQLAGAYNEQFF

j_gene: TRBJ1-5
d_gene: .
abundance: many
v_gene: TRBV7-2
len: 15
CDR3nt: TGTGCCAGCAGCTTAGACGGCAGGGAGGATCAGCCCCAGCATTTT
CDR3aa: CASSLDGREDQPQHF

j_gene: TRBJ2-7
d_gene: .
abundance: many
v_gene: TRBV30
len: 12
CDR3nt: TGTGCCTGGAGTGAGACAGTCTACGAGCAGTACTTC
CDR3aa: CAWSETVYEQYF